Shown below are 4 T cell receptor beta chains from a single sample sequenced in a study of early T cells in non-severe SARS-CoV-2 infection. MiXCR, applied by TCRdb to the 5' RACE reads, yields one record per CDR3 protein. The sample includes around 76,000 distinct CDR3 sequences, 10% to 12% seen only once; the top ten take around 5%. Source material: whole blood. These receptors were obtained from an adult who was a healthcare worker with PCR-confirmed SARS-CoV-2 infection or an uninfected control (not recorded which).

This clonotype has only a few counts. This chain uses TRBV12-3 or TRBV12-4 with TRBJ1-1, with a tentative D call TRBD1 (6 bases). V shed 6 bases and J shed 1 base, with 12 bases lying between them. This CDR3 is 14 amino acids long. In DNA form, the CDR3 reads TGTGCCAGCAGCCGGGACATGTGGAACACTGAAGCTTTCTTT. The encoded protein is CASSRDMWNTEAFF.

This clonotype was seen only a few times. This sequence joins TRBV29-1 and TRBJ1-6; D is possibly TRBD1 (6 bases). With 5 bases removed from V and 1 base from J, the gap between germline ends came to 6 bases. Per the germline V gene, CDR1 is SQVTM and CDR2 is ANQGSEA. CDR3 length: 13 residues. CDR3 amino acids: CSVQGSYNSPLHF. DNA of the CDR3: TGCAGCGTTCAGGGGTCCTATAATTCACCCCTCCACTTT. Full variable domain (missing parts from reference TRBV29-1 and TRBJ1-6): SAVISQKPSRDICQRGTSLTIQCQVDSQVTMMFWYRQQPGQSLTLIATANQGSEATYESGFVIDKFPISRPNLTFSTLTVSNMSPEDSSIYLCSVQGSYNSPLHFGNGTRLTVT.

This clonotype was detected many times. The chain uses TRBV25-1 and TRBJ1-2, with D possibly matching TRBD1 (5 bases). Germline loops: CDR1 MGHDK, CDR2 SYGVNS. CDR3 length: 13 amino acids. V dropped 4 bases and J dropped 2 bases, with 8 bases sitting between them. The CDR3 DNA reads as TGTGCCAGCAGTGTATGGGGGAACTATGGCTACACCTTC. The encoded protein is CASSVWGNYGYTF.

This clonotype was seen more than once but under ten times. The chain recombines TRBV19 with TRBJ2-7; 7 nucleotides line up with TRBD1. CDR1 and CDR2 (germline): LNHDA, SQIVND (reference sequence). Trimming cost V 9 bases and J 4 bases; bases outside gene matches: 9. The CDR3 consists of 13 residues. The CDR3 DNA reads as TGTGCCAGCCAACAGACAGGGCTGTACGAGCAGTACTTC. Its protein product is CASQQTGLYEQYF.